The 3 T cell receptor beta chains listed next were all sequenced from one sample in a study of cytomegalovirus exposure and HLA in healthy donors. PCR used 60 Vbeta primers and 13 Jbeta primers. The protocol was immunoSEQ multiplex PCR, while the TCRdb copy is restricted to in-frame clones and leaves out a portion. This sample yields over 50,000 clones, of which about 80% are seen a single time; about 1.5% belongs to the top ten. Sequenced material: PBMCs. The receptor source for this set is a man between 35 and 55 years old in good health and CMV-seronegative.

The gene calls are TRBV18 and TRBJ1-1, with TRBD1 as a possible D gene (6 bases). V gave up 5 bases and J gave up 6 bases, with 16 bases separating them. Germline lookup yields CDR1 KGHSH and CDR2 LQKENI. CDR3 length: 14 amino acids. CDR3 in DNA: TGTGCCAGCTCAGCCGACAGGCCAGGACCTGAAGCTTTCTTT. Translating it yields CASSADRPGPEAFF.

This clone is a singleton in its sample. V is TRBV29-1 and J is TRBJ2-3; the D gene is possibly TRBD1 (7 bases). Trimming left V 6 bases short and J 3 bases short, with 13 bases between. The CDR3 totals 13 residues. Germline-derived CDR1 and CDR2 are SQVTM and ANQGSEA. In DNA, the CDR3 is TGCAGCGTCGGACAGGCGGGGACAGATACGCAGTATTTT. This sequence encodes CSVGQAGTDTQYF.

The CDR3 loop is CASSLGGGTEAFF. Here the CDR3 DNA reads TGTGCCAGCAGCTTAGGGGGGGGGACTGAAGCTTTCTTT. The chain recombines TRBV7-3 with TRBJ1-1; D possibly corresponds to TRBD1 (5 bases). This CDR3 has 13 residues. Trimming removed 2 bases at V and 5 bases at J, with 9 bases between. Germline-derived CDR1 and CDR2 are SGHTA and FQGTGA.